This T cell receptor (beta chain) was observed in a study of blood T cells in healthy people across ages. Study-level findings and limits: The fall in TCR beta diversity per million T cells was roughly linear with age. TCR beta diversity correlated strongly with naive T cell percentage.

Germline-derived CDR1 and CDR2 are SGHVS and FQNEAQ. The CDR3 extends over 13 amino acids. V shed 5 bases and J shed 2 bases, with 9 bases lying between them. Comments on this clonotype: Its antigen is not identified.

A J-beta primer mix and a sample-barcoded 5' primer were used in a second PCR of roughly 6 to 12 cycles. From the 5' RACE reads, TCRdb called clonotypes with MiXCR, one entry per CDR3 protein. This sample has around 650,000 distinct CDR3 sequences, with roughly 41% found just once. The sample comprised blood. The V and J genes are TRBV7-8 and TRBJ2-5; tentatively, D is TRBD1 (5 bases). The receptor was isolated from a man aged 80 or over in good health. CDR3 loop: CASSKTVQETQYF. For the CDR3, the DNA is TGTGCCAGCAGCAAGACAGTACAAGAGACCCAGTACTTC.